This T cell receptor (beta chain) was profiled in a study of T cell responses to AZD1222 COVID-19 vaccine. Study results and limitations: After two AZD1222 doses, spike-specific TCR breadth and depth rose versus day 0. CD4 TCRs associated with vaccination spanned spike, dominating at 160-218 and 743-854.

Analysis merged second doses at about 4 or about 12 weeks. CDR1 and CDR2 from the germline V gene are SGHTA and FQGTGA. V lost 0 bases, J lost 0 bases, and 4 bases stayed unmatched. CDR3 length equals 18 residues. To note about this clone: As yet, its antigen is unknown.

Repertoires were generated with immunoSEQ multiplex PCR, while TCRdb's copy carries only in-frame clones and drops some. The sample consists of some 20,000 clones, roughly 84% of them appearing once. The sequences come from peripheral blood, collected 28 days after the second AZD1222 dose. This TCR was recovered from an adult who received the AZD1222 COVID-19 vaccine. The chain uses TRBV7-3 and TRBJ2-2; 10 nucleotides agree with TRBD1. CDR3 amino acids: CASSLTLGQGANTGELFF. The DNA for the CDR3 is TGTGCCAGCAGCTTAACCCTAGGACAGGGGGCGAACACCGGGGAGCTGTTTTTT.